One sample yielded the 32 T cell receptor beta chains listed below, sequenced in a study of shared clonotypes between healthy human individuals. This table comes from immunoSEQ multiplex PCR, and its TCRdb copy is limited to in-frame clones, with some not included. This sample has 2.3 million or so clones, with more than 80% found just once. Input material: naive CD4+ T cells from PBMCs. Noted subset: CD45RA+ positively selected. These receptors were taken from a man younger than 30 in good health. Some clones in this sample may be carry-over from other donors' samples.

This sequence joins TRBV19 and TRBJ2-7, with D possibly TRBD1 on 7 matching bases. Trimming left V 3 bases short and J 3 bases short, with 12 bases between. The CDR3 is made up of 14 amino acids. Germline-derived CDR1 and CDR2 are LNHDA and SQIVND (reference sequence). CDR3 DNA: TGTGCCAGTAGTATTAGGAGGGGGCTCTACGAGCAGTACTTC. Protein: CASSIRRGLYEQYF.

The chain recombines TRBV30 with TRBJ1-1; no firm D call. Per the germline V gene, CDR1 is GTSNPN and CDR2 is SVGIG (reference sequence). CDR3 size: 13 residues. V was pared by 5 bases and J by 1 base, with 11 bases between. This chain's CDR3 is CAWGALRNTEAFF. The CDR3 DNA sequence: TGTGCCTGGGGTGCCCTACGGAACACTGAAGCTTTCTTT. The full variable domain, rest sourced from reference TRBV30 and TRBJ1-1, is SQTIHQWPATLVQPVGSPLSLECTVEGTSNPNLYWYRQAAGRGLQLLFYSVGIGQISSEVPQNLSASRPQDRQFILSSKKLLLSDSGFYLCAWGALRNTEAFFGQGTRLTVV.

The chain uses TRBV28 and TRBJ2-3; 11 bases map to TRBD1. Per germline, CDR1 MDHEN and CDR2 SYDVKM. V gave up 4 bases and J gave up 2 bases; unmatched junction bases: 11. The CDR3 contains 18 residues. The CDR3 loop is CASSSQPGTGGTTDTQYF. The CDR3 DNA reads TGTGCCAGCAGTTCCCAACCCGGGACAGGGGGGACCACAGATACGCAGTATTTT.

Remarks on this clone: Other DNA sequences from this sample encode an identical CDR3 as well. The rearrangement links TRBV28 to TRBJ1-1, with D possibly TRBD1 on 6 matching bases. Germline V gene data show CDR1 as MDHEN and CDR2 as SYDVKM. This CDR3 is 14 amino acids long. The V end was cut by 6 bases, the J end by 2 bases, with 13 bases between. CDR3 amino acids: CASSSPGANTEAFF. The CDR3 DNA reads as TGTGCCAGCAGCAGTCCGGGGGCTAACACTGAAGCTTTCTTT.

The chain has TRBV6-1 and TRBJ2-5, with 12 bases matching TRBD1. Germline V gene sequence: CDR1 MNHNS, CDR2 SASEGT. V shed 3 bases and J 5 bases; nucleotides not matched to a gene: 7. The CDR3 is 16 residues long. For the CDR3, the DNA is TGTGCCAGCAGTGACCCGGGACAGGGGGCTGGTGAGACCCAGTACTTC. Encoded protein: CASSDPGQGAGETQYF.

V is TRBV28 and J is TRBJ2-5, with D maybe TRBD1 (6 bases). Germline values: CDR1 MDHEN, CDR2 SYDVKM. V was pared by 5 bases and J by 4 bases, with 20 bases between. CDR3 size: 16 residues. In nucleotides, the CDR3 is TGTGCCAGCAGTCCTAATGTGGTGGGGGCACCAGAGACCCAGTACTTC. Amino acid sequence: CASSPNVVGAPETQYF.

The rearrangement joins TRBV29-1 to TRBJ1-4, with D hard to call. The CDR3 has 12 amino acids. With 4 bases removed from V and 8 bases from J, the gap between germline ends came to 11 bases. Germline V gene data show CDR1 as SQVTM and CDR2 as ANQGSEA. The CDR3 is CSVVSAGEKLFF. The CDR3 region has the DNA TGCAGCGTTGTTTCGGCGGGGGAAAAACTGTTTTTT.

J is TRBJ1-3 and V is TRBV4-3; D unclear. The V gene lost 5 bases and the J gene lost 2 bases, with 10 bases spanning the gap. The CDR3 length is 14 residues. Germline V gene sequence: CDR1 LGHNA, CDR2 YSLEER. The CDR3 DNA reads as TGCGCCAGCAGCGAGGAATTACCTGGAAACACCATATATTTT. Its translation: CASSEELPGNTIYF.

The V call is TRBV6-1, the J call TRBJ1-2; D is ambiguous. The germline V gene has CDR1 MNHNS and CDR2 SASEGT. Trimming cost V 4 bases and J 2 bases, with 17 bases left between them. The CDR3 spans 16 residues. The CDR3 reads CASSGPREGENYGYTF. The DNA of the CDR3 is TGTGCCAGCAGTGGCCCTAGAGAGGGCGAGAACTATGGCTACACCTTC.

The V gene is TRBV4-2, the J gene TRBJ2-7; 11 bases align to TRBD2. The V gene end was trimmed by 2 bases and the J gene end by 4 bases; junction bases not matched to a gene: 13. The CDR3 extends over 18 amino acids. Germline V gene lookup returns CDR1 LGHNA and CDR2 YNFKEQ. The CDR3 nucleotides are TGTGCCAGCAGCCAACAGGCGACTAGCGGGAACCTCCCATACGAGCAGTACTTC. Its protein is CASSQQATSGNLPYEQYF.

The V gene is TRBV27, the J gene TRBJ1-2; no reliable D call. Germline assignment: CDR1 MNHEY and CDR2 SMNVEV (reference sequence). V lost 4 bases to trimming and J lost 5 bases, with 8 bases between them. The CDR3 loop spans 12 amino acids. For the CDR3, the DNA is TGTGCCAGCAGTTCCAACGGTTATGGCTACACCTTC. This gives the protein CASSSNGYGYTF.

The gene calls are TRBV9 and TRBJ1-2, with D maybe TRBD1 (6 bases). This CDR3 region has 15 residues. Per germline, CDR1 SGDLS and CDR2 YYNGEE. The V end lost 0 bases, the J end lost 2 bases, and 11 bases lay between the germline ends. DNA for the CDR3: TGTGCCAGCAGCGTAGACCCAGGGGCGAACTATGGCTACACCTTC. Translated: CASSVDPGANYGYTF.

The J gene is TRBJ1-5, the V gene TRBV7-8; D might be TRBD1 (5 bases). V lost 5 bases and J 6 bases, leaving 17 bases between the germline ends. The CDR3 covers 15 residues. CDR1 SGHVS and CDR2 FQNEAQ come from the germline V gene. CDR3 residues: CASSRLRGRIQPQHF. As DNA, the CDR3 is TGTGCCAGCAGCCGCCTGAGGGGTAGGATTCAGCCCCAGCATTTT.

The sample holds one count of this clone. CDR3 sequence (DNA): TGTGCCAGCAGCTTGGAGTACGGGGGCTACAATGAGCAGTTCTTC. Translated: CASSLEYGGYNEQFF. The chain joins TRBV7-3 to TRBJ2-1; a weak D match, TRBD2 (6 bases). This CDR3 is 15 amino acids long. Germline V gene lookup returns CDR1 SGHTA and CDR2 FQGTGA. V was shortened by 3 bases and J by 3 bases, with 12 bases between the two germline ends. Using reference TRBV7-3 and TRBJ2-1 for the parts outside the CDR3, the full variable domain is GAGVSQTPSNKVTEKGKYVELRCDPISGHTALYWYRQSLGQGPEFLIYFQGTGAADDSGLPNDRFFAVRPEGSVSTLKIQRTERGDSAVYLCASSLEYGGYNEQFFGPGTRLTVL.

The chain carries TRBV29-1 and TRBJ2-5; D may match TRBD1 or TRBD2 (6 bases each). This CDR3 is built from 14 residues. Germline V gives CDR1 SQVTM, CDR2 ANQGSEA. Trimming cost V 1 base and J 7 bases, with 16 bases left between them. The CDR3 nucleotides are TGCAGCGTTGAAGTCCAAAGGGGGGACGGGACCCAGTACTTC. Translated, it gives CSVEVQRGDGTQYF.

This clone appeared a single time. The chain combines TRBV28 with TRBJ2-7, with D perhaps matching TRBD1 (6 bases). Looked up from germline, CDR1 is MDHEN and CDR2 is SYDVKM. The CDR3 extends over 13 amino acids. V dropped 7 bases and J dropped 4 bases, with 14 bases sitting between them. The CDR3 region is CASTEDSLYEQYF. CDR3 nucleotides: TGTGCCAGCACCGAGGACAGCTTGTACGAGCAGTACTTC.

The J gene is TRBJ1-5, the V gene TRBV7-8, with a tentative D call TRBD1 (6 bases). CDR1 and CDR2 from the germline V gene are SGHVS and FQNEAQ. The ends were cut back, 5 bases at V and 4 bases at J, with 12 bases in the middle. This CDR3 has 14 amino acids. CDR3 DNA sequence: TGTGCCAGCAGCCCAACCCAGGGGAATCAGCCCCAGCATTTT. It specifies CASSPTQGNQPQHF. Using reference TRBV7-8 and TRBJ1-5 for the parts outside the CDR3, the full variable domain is GAGVSQSPRYKVAKRGQDVALRCDPISGHVSLFWYQQALGQGPEFLTYFQNEAQLDKSGLPSDRFFAERPEGSVSTLKIQRTQQEDSAVYLCASSPTQGNQPQHFGDGTRLSIL.

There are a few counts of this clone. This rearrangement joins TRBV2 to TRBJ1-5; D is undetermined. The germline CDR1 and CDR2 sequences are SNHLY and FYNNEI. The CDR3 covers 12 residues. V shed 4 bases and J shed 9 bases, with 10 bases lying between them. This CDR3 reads CASSVGGSPQHF. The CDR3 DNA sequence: TGTGCCAGCAGTGTTGGAGGGTCGCCCCAGCATTTT.

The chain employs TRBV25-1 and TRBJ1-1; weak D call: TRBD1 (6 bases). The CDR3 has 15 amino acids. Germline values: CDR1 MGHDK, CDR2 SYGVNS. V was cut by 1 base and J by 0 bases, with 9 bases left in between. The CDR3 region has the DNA TGTGCCAGCAGTGAATTTGGGGGCTTGAACACTGAAGCTTTCTTT. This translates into CASSEFGGLNTEAFF.

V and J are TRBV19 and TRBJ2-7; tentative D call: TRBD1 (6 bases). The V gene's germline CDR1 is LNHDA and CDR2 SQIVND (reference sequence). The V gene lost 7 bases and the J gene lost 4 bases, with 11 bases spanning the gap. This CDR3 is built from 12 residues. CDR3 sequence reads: CASKGQTYEQYF. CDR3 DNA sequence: TGTGCCAGTAAGGGACAAACTTACGAGCAGTACTTC.

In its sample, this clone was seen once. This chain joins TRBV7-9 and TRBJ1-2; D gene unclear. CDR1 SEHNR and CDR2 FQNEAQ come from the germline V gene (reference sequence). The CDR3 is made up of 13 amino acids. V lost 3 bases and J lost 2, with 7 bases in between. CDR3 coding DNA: TGTGCCAGCAGCTTTACGAGAAACTATGGCTACACCTTC. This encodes CASSFTRNYGYTF.

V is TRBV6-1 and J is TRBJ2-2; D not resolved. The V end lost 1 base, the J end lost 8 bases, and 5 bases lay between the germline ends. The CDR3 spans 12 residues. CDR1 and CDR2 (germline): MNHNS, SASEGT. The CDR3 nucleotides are TGTGCCAGCAGTGAAGGAGTTGGGGAGCTGTTTTTT. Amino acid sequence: CASSEGVGELFF.

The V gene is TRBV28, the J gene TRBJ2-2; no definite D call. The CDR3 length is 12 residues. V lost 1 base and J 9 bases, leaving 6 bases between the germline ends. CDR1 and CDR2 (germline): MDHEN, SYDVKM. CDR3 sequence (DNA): TGTGCCAGCAGTTTATTTTCCAGGGAGCTGTTTTTT. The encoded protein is CASSLFSRELFF.

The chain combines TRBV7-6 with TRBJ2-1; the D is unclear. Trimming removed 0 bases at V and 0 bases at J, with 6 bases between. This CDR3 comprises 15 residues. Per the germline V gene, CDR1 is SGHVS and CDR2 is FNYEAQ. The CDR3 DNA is TGTGCCAGCAGCTTAGCACCCCGCTCCTACAATGAGCAGTTCTTC. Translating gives CASSLAPRSYNEQFF.

CDR3 sequence (DNA): TGTGCCAGCAGCCAAGTCTTTGGGACAGGGGGCGTTGCTTTCTTT. Encoded protein: CASSQVFGTGGVAFF. This chain links TRBV16 with TRBJ1-1, with TRBD1 matching 12 bases. V lost 2 bases to trimming and J lost 11 bases; unmatched junction nucleotides: 9. The CDR3 has 15 residues. Germline V gene lookup returns CDR1 KGHSY and CDR2 FQNENV. Full variable domain (remainder filled in from reference TRBV16 and TRBJ1-1): GEEVAQTPKHLVRGEGQKAKLYCAPIKGHSYVFWYQQVLKNEFKFLISFQNENVFDETGMPKERFSAKCLPNSPCSLEIQATKLEDSAVYFCASSQVFGTGGVAFFGQGTRLTVV.

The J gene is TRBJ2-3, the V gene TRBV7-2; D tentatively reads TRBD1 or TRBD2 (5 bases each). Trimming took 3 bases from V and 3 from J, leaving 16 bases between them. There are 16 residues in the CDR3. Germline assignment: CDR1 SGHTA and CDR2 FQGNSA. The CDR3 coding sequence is TGTGCCAGCAGCTTGACCGGGACCCTCGTAACAGATACGCAGTATTTT. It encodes CASSLTGTLVTDTQYF.

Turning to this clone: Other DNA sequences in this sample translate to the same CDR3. The CDR3 DNA is TGTGCCAGTAGTATGGGCGGATCTGGGGCCAACGTCCTGACTTTC. As protein: CASSMGGSGANVLTF. This sequence joins TRBV19 and TRBJ2-6; D not resolved. The CDR3 consists of 15 residues. The ends were cut back, 3 bases at V and 1 base at J, with 7 bases in the middle. Germline-derived CDR1 and CDR2 are LNHDA and SQIVND (reference sequence). The full variable domain, with the rest looked up from reference TRBV19 and TRBJ2-6, is DGGITQSPKYLFRKEGQNVTLSCEQNLNHDAMYWYRQDPGQGLRLIYYSQIVNDFQKGDIAEGYSVSREKKESFPLTVTSAQKNPTAFYLCASSMGGSGANVLTFGAGSRLTVL.

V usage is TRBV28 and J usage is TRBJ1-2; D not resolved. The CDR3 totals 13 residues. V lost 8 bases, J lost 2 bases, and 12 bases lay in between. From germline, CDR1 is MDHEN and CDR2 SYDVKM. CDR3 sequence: CASRVRENYGYTF. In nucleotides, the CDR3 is TGTGCCAGCCGTGTGAGGGAGAACTATGGCTACACCTTC.

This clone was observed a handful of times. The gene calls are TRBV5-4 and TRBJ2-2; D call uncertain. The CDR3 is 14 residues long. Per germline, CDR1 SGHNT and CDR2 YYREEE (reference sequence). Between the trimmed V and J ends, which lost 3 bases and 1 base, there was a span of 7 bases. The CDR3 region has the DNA TGTGCCAGCAGCTCCCTCTTGAACACCGGGGAGCTGTTTTTT. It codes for CASSSLLNTGELFF.

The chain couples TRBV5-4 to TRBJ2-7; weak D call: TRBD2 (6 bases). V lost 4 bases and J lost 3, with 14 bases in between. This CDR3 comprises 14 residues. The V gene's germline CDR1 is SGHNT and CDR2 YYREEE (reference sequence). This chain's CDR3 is CASSPAGSRYEQYF. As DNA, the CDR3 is TGTGCCAGCAGCCCCGCGGGATCCCGCTACGAGCAGTACTTC.

This chain's CDR3 is CSVEPDRFQNTEAFF. The CDR3 nucleotides are TGCAGCGTTGAACCCGACAGGTTTCAGAACACTGAAGCTTTCTTT. The chain links TRBV29-1 to TRBJ1-1; the D gene is possibly TRBD1 (6 bases). CDR1 and CDR2 (germline): SQVTM, ANQGSEA. This CDR3 region has 15 residues. V lost 2 bases and J 1 base, leaving 14 bases between the germline ends.

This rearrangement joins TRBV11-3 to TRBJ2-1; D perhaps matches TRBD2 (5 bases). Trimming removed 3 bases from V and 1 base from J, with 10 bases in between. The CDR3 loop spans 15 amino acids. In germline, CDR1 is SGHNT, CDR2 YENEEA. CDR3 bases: TGTGCCAGCAGCTTCGAGGGATCGTCCTACAATGAGCAGTTCTTC. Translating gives CASSFEGSSYNEQFF.